A selection of T cell receptor beta chains follows, all from one sample in a study of patients and donors after allogeneic stem cell transplantation. MiXCR was run by TCRdb on the RT-PCR reads, yielding one entry per CDR3 protein. The data hold about 200,000 distinct CDR3 sequences, with 41% observed a single time. Material for sequencing was blood, either unsorted or a sorted T cell fraction (not recorded which). The receptor source for this set is a human donor who was either an allogeneic HSCT recipient or a stem cell or donor lymphocyte infusion donor (not recorded which). It is not recorded whose cells these are; they may come from a transplant donor. Each CDR3 is given with its conserved first and last residue. The D gene is left open where the match is weak. The size of a clone is reported for some rows only, either as once, few or many, or as a class for expanded clones.

clone size: -
J gene: TRBJ1-1
D gene: TRBD1
V gene: TRBV29-1
CDR3 DNA: TGCAGCGTGAGGGACAGGGGAGGGGGCACTGAAGCTTTCTTT
CDR3 protein: CSVRDRGGGTEAFF

clone size: -
J gene: TRBJ1-2
D gene: -
V gene: TRBV6-5
CDR3 DNA: TGTGCCAGCAGTTGGGAGGGATTTTATGGCTACACCTTC
CDR3 protein: CASSWEGFYGYTF

clone size: -
J gene: TRBJ1-4
D gene: -
V gene: TRBV7-6
CDR3 DNA: TGTGCCAGCAGCTTAGCGTGGGCTGAAAAACTGTTTTTT
CDR3 protein: CASSLAWAEKLFF

clone size: -
J gene: TRBJ2-1
D gene: -
V gene: TRBV6-6
CDR3 DNA: TGTGCCAGCAGTAGGGACAACCACAATGAGCAGTTCTTC
CDR3 protein: CASSRDNHNEQFF

clone size: -
J gene: TRBJ2-1
D gene: TRBD2
V gene: TRBV9
CDR3 DNA: TGTGCCAGCACCCTCGATCTAGCGGGAGGGTATCGTGAGCAGTTCTTC
CDR3 protein: CASTLDLAGGYREQFF

clone size: -
J gene: TRBJ1-1
D gene: -
V gene: TRBV5-1
CDR3 DNA: TGCGCCAGCAGCTTGCCGGAGGCGTTAAACACTGAAGCTTTCTTT
CDR3 protein: CASSLPEALNTEAFF

clone size: -
J gene: TRBJ2-3
D gene: -
V gene: TRBV2
CDR3 DNA: TGTGCCAGCAGCCGCTCGGGGGCCAGTACGCAGTATTTT
CDR3 protein: CASSRSGASTQYF

clone size: -
J gene: TRBJ2-1
D gene: TRBD1
V gene: TRBV11-3
CDR3 DNA: TGTGCCAGCAGCTGGACAGGGGGCGCCGGCTACAATGAGCAGTTCTTC
CDR3 protein: CASSWTGGAGYNEQFF

clone size: few
J gene: TRBJ2-1
D gene: -
V gene: TRBV5-6
CDR3 DNA: TGTGCCAGCAGCCGCAGCTCCTCCTACAATGAGCAGTTCTTC
CDR3 protein: CASSRSSSYNEQFF

clone size: -
J gene: TRBJ2-5
D gene: -
V gene: TRBV5-6
CDR3 DNA: TGTGCCAGCAGCCTGCCAAAGGGTATCCAAGAGACCCAGTACTTC
CDR3 protein: CASSLPKGIQETQYF

clone size: -
J gene: TRBJ2-2
D gene: TRBD2
V gene: TRBV7-7
CDR3 DNA: TGTGCCAGCAGCCAGTATCCTAGCGGGGATACCGGGGAGCTGTTTTTT
CDR3 protein: CASSQYPSGDTGELFF

clone size: -
J gene: TRBJ1-5
D gene: TRBD1
V gene: TRBV6-5
CDR3 DNA: TGTGCCAGCAGTATAACTACAGGGGGTCAGCCCCAGCATTTT
CDR3 protein: CASSITTGGQPQHF

clone size: -
J gene: TRBJ1-2
D gene: -
V gene: TRBV5-1
CDR3 DNA: TGCGCCAGCTACCCGGGACTCGACTTTTCGGGCTATGGCTACACCTTC
CDR3 protein: CASYPGLDFSGYGYTF

clone size: -
J gene: TRBJ2-2
D gene: -
V gene: TRBV5-1
CDR3 DNA: TGCGCCAGCAGCTTGGGAGAGTCGAACACCGGGGAGCTGTTTTTT
CDR3 protein: CASSLGESNTGELFF

clone size: few
J gene: TRBJ2-3
D gene: -
V gene: TRBV20-1
CDR3 DNA: TGCAGTGCTAGAAATCCCGACAGGACAGATACGCAGTATTTT
CDR3 protein: CSARNPDRTDTQYF

clone size: -
J gene: TRBJ2-2
D gene: TRBD1
V gene: TRBV5-1
CDR3 DNA: TGCGCCAGCAGCCGTCACACTCAGGGGGCCGCGAACACCGGGGAGCTGTTTTTT
CDR3 protein: CASSRHTQGAANTGELFF

clone size: many
J gene: TRBJ1-1
D gene: -
V gene: TRBV3-1
CDR3 DNA: TGTGCCAGCAGCCAAGGACAGCGGCTAACTGAAGCTTTCTTT
CDR3 protein: CASSQGQRLTEAFF

clone size: -
J gene: TRBJ2-5
D gene: -
V gene: TRBV4-3
CDR3 DNA: TGCGCCAGCAGCCAAGATAGGGGTGTTCGAGAGACCCAGTACTTC
CDR3 protein: CASSQDRGVRETQYF

clone size: -
J gene: TRBJ2-1
D gene: TRBD2
V gene: TRBV5-1
CDR3 DNA: TGCGCCAGCAGCTTGGTAGCGGGGGATTTCAATGAGCAGTTCTTC
CDR3 protein: CASSLVAGDFNEQFF

clone size: -
J gene: TRBJ2-3
D gene: TRBD1
V gene: TRBV28
CDR3 DNA: TGTGCCAGCAGTCCTGACAGGGGGAATAGCGCAGATACGCAGTATTTT
CDR3 protein: CASSPDRGNSADTQYF

clone size: many
J gene: TRBJ2-1
D gene: -
V gene: TRBV4-2
CDR3 DNA: TGTGCCAGCAGCCAAGAGCATGAGCAGTTCTTC
CDR3 protein: CASSQEHEQFF

clone size: -
J gene: TRBJ1-2
D gene: -
V gene: TRBV6-6
CDR3 DNA: TGTGCCAGCAGTGCGGGACATCCCTTTGGGGGCTACACCTTC
CDR3 protein: CASSAGHPFGGYTF

clone size: -
J gene: TRBJ2-3
D gene: -
V gene: TRBV21-1
CDR3 DNA: TGTGCCAGCAGCAAAGGAGCGGGAGATCGGACGCAGTATTTT
CDR3 protein: CASSKGAGDRTQYF

clone size: few
J gene: TRBJ1-2
D gene: TRBD1
V gene: TRBV6-5
CDR3 DNA: TGTGCCAGCAGTGTCGGGACAGGGCTTAACTATGGCTACACCTTC
CDR3 protein: CASSVGTGLNYGYTF

clone size: few
J gene: TRBJ2-3
D gene: TRBD2
V gene: TRBV11-2
CDR3 DNA: TGTGCCAGCAGCCTGGGACTAGTCCGCACAGATACGCAGTATTTT
CDR3 protein: CASSLGLVRTDTQYF

clone size: few
J gene: TRBJ1-1
D gene: TRBD1
V gene: TRBV5-1
CDR3 DNA: TGCGCCAGCAGCGCCGTACAGGGGGCAGAGACTGAAGCTTTCTTT
CDR3 protein: CASSAVQGAETEAFF

clone size: -
J gene: TRBJ1-4
D gene: -
V gene: TRBV27
CDR3 DNA: TGTGCCAGCAGTTTATCGGGTTTTGCAACTAATGAAAAACTGTTTTTT
CDR3 protein: CASSLSGFATNEKLFF

clone size: few
J gene: TRBJ1-4
D gene: -
V gene: TRBV28
CDR3 DNA: TGTGCCAGCAGTACCCGGGGTCGGGATGAAAAACTGTTTTTT
CDR3 protein: CASSTRGRDEKLFF

clone size: -
J gene: TRBJ2-5
D gene: -
V gene: TRBV11-2
CDR3 DNA: TGTGCCAGCAGCTTAGGAGACTACCCTCAAGAGACCCAGTACTTC
CDR3 protein: CASSLGDYPQETQYF

clone size: -
J gene: TRBJ1-1
D gene: TRBD1
V gene: TRBV2
CDR3 DNA: TGTGCCAGCAGTGAAACAGGGGCTCTTCAGGCTGAAGCTTTCTTT
CDR3 protein: CASSETGALQAEAFF

clone size: -
J gene: TRBJ2-7
D gene: -
V gene: TRBV10-3
CDR3 DNA: TGTGCCATCAGTGTCGGAAGGGGAACCTACGAGCAGTACTTC
CDR3 protein: CAISVGRGTYEQYF

clone size: few
J gene: TRBJ1-4
D gene: -
V gene: TRBV25-1
CDR3 DNA: TGTGCCAGCAGCGAAGGGGAACCTAATGAAAAACTGTTTTTT
CDR3 protein: CASSEGEPNEKLFF

clone size: -
J gene: TRBJ1-2
D gene: -
V gene: TRBV7-9
CDR3 DNA: TGTGCCAGCAGCTTACTGTCAGACCCGTTCTATGGCTACACCTTC
CDR3 protein: CASSLLSDPFYGYTF

clone size: once
J gene: TRBJ2-7
D gene: TRBD2
V gene: TRBV3-1
CDR3 DNA: TGTGCCAGCAGCCAAGATTGGACTAGCGGGATCTACGAGCAGTACTTC
CDR3 protein: CASSQDWTSGIYEQYF

clone size: -
J gene: TRBJ1-1
D gene: -
V gene: TRBV27
CDR3 DNA: TGTGCCAGCAGTTCCTTGACTACAGGGAACACTGAAGCTTTCTTT
CDR3 protein: CASSSLTTGNTEAFF

clone size: -
J gene: TRBJ2-7
D gene: -
V gene: TRBV27
CDR3 DNA: TGTGCCAGCAGTTTAGTGGAGGACGGAACCTACGAGCAGTACTTC
CDR3 protein: CASSLVEDGTYEQYF

clone size: -
J gene: TRBJ1-5
D gene: -
V gene: TRBV7-9
CDR3 DNA: TGTGCCAGCAGCTTAGATCAGGGAGGTAGCAATCAGCCCCAGCATTTT
CDR3 protein: CASSLDQGGSNQPQHF

clone size: -
J gene: TRBJ1-2
D gene: -
V gene: TRBV5-1
CDR3 DNA: TGCGCCAGCAGCTTGGCCCAGAGTAACTATGGCTACACCTTC
CDR3 protein: CASSLAQSNYGYTF

clone size: -
J gene: TRBJ2-1
D gene: TRBD1
V gene: TRBV5-1
CDR3 DNA: TGCGCCAGCAGCTGGAGCCCGGGACAGGGTATCAATGAGCAGTTCTTC
CDR3 protein: CASSWSPGQGINEQFF

clone size: many
J gene: TRBJ1-1
D gene: TRBD1
V gene: TRBV30
CDR3 DNA: TGTGCCTGGAGTGTAGCGACAGGGTGGGTTACTGAAGCTTTCTTT
CDR3 protein: CAWSVATGWVTEAFF

clone size: -
J gene: TRBJ2-5
D gene: TRBD1
V gene: TRBV9
CDR3 DNA: TGTGCCAGCAGCACTGGGGACAGAAGGTACCAAGAGACCCAGTACTTC
CDR3 protein: CASSTGDRRYQETQYF

clone size: -
J gene: TRBJ1-1
D gene: -
V gene: TRBV4-3
CDR3 DNA: TGCGCCAGCAGCCAAGTCGGCGGGCTTGGGAACACTGAAGCTTTCTTT
CDR3 protein: CASSQVGGLGNTEAFF

clone size: -
J gene: TRBJ2-1
D gene: -
V gene: TRBV7-2
CDR3 DNA: TGTGCCAGCAGCGCGATTGCTAGACATGAGCAGTTCTTC
CDR3 protein: CASSAIARHEQFF

clone size: -
J gene: TRBJ1-5
D gene: -
V gene: TRBV7-2
CDR3 DNA: TGTGCCAGCAGCTTAGCGGTAAATGGCAATCAGCCCCAGCATTTT
CDR3 protein: CASSLAVNGNQPQHF

clone size: -
J gene: TRBJ2-7
D gene: -
V gene: TRBV7-9
CDR3 DNA: TGTGCCAGCAGCCCTATGGGCGAGCAGTACTTC
CDR3 protein: CASSPMGEQYF

clone size: -
J gene: TRBJ2-2
D gene: TRBD2
V gene: TRBV7-8
CDR3 DNA: TGTGCCAGCAGCCTATCGTTCGGGGGGGTCCTCACCGGGGAGCTGTTTTTT
CDR3 protein: CASSLSFGGVLTGELFF

clone size: -
J gene: TRBJ2-1
D gene: -
V gene: TRBV7-9
CDR3 DNA: TGTGCCAGCAGCTGGGTTGGGAAGGACTTTGCCTACAATGAGCAGTTCTTC
CDR3 protein: CASSWVGKDFAYNEQFF

clone size: few
J gene: TRBJ1-1
D gene: -
V gene: TRBV20-1
CDR3 DNA: TGCAGTGCCCACTCCGGGGCTGCAACTAAAGCTTTCTTT
CDR3 protein: CSAHSGAATKAFF

clone size: -
J gene: TRBJ1-2
D gene: TRBD1
V gene: TRBV15
CDR3 DNA: TGTGCCACCAGCAGGGGGACAGGGACTGAGAACTATGGCTACACCTTC
CDR3 protein: CATSRGTGTENYGYTF

clone size: -
J gene: TRBJ1-3
D gene: -
V gene: TRBV7-2
CDR3 DNA: TGTGCCAGCAGCTTACCGAGACGAGCCAGCTCTGGAAACACCATATATTTT
CDR3 protein: CASSLPRRASSGNTIYF

clone size: few
J gene: TRBJ1-1
D gene: -
V gene: TRBV5-6
CDR3 DNA: TGTGCCAGCAGCTTGGCCCAAAACGGAGGGTTGAGCACTGAAGCTTTCTTT
CDR3 protein: CASSLAQNGGLSTEAFF

clone size: -
J gene: TRBJ1-5
D gene: -
V gene: TRBV7-9
CDR3 DNA: TGTGCCAGCAGCTTAGGAGGGCCCATCGGGAATCAGCCCCAGCATTTT
CDR3 protein: CASSLGGPIGNQPQHF

clone size: few
J gene: TRBJ1-1
D gene: -
V gene: TRBV29-1
CDR3 DNA: TGCAGCGCTGGGGCGGGGGTTACTGAAGCTTTCTTT
CDR3 protein: CSAGAGVTEAFF

clone size: few
J gene: TRBJ2-5
D gene: -
V gene: TRBV10-3
CDR3 DNA: TGTGCCATCAGCCCAGGGTCCGGTGAGACCCAGTACTTC
CDR3 protein: CAISPGSGETQYF